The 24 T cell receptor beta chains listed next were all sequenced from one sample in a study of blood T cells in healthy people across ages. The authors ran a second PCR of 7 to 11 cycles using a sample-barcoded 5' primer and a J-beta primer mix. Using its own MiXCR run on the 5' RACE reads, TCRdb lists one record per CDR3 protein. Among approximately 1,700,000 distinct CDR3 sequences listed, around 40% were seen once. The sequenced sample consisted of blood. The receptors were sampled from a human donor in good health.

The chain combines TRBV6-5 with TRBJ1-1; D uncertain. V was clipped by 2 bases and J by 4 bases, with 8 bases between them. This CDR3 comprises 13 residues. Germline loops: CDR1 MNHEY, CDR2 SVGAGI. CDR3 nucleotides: TGTGCCAGCAGTTACGACCCTCGCACTGAAGCTTTCTTT. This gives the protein CASSYDPRTEAFF.

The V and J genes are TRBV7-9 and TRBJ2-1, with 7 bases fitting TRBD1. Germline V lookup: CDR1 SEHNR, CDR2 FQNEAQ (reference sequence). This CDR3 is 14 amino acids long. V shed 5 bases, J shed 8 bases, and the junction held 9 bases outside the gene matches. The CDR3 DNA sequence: TGTGCCAGCAGCGACCGGGACAGACTCGATGAGCAGTTCTTC. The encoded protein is CASSDRDRLDEQFF.

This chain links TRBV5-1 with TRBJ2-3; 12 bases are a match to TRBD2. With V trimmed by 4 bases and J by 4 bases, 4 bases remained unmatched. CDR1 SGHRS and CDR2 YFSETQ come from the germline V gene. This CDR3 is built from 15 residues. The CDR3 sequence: CASSRLAGAADTQYF. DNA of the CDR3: TGCGCCAGCAGCCGACTAGCGGGGGCCGCAGATACGCAGTATTTT.

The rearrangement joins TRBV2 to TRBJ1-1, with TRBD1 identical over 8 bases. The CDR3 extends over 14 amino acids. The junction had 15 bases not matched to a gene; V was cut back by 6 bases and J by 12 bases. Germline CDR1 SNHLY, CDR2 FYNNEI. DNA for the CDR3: TGTGCCAGCAGGCAGGATAGGACAGGGCGGGGAACTTTCTTT. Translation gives CASRQDRTGRGTFF.

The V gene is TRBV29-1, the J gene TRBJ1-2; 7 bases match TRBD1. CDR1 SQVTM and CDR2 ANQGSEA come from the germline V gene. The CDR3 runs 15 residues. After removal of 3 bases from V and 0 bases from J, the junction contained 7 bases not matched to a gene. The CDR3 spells CSVDLAGGSNYGYTF. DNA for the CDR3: TGCAGCGTTGATTTGGCAGGGGGTTCTAACTATGGCTACACCTTC. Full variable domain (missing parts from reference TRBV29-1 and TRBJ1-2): SAVISQKPSRDICQRGTSLTIQCQVDSQVTMMFWYRQQPGQSLTLIATANQGSEATYESGFVIDKFPISRPNLTFSTLTVSNMSPEDSSIYLCSVDLAGGSNYGYTFGSGTRLTVV.

CDR3 DNA sequence: TGTGCCAGCAGCCAAGGGCATTCAGTCGACCTGAAGGGGGAATGGTATGAAAAACTGTTTTTT. This codes for CASSQGHSVDLKGEWYEKLFF. The V call is TRBV14, the J call TRBJ1-4; a possible D gene is TRBD1 (6 bases). There are 21 residues in the CDR3. Trimming took off 1 base at V and 6 bases at J, with 30 bases between the two ends. Germline V gene data show CDR1 as SGHDN and CDR2 as FVKESK.

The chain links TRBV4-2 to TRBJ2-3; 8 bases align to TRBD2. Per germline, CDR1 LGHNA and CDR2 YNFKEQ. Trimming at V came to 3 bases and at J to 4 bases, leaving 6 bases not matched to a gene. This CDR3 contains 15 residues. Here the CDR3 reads CASSQSGGRPDTQYF. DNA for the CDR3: TGTGCCAGCAGCCAGTCGGGAGGGAGGCCAGATACGCAGTATTTT.

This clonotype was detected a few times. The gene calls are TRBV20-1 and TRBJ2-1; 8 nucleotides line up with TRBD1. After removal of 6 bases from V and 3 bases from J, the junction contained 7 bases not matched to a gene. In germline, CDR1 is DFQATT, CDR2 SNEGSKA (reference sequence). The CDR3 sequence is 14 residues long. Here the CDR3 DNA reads TGCAGTGCCCGACAGGGGTCAAACTACAATGAGCAGTTCTTC. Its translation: CSARQGSNYNEQFF.

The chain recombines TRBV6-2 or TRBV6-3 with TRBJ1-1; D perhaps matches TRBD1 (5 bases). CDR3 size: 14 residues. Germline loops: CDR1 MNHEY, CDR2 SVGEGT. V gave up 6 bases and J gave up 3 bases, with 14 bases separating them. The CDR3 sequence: CASSSGWGYTEAFF. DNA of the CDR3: TGTGCCAGCAGCTCCGGTTGGGGGTACACTGAAGCTTTCTTT.

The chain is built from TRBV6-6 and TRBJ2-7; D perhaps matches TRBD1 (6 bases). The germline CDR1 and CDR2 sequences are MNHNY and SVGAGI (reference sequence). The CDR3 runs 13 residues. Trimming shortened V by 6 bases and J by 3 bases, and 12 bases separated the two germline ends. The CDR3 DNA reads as TGTGCCAGCAGGCCTACAGGGATCTACGAGCAGTACTTC. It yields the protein CASRPTGIYEQYF.

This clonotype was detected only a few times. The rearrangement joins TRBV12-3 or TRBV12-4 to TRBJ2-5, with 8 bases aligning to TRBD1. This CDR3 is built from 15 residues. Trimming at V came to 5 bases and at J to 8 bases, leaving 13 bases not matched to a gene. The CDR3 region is CASSLSRGRLGTQYF. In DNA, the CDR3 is TGTGCCAGCAGTCTATCCAGGGGGCGCCTAGGAACCCAGTACTTC.

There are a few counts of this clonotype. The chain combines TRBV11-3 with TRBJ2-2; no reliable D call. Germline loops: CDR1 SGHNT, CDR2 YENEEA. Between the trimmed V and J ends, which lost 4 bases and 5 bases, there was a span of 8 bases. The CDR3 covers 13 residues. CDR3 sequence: CASSSRRTGELFF. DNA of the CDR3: TGTGCCAGCAGCTCTCGCAGGACCGGGGAGCTGTTTTTT.

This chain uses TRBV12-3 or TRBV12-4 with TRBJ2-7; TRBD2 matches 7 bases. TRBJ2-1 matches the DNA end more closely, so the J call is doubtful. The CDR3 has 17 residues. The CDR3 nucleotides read TGTGCCAGCAGGTCCAGGGAGGGGCAGGCCTTCTACAATGAGCAGTTCTTC. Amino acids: CASRSREGQAFYNEQFF.

This CDR3 is CAISEVDGNEKLFF. The CDR3 DNA sequence: TGTGCCATCAGTGAGGTCGACGGTAATGAAAAACTGTTTTTT. J is TRBJ1-4 and V is TRBV10-3; unclear D gene. With 2 bases removed from V and 4 bases from J, the gap between germline ends came to 8 bases. The CDR3 has 14 amino acids. CDR1 is ENHRY and CDR2 is SYGVKD in the germline V gene.

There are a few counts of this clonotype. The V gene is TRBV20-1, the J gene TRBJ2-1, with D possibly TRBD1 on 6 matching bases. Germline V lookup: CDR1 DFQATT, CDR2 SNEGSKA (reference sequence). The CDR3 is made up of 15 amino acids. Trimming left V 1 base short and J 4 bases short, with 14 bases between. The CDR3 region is CSARGGQQVYNEQFF. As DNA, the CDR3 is TGCAGTGCTAGAGGCGGACAGCAGGTATACAATGAGCAGTTCTTC.

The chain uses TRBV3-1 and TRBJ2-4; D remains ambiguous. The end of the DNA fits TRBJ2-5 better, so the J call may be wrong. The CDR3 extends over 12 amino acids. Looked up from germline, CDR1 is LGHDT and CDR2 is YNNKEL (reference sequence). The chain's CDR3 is CASSYLGQTQYF. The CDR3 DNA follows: TGTGCCAGCAGTTATCTAGGGCAGACCCAGTACTTC.

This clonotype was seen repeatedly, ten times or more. CDR3 region: CASSLGQGYQPQHF. Written as DNA, the CDR3 is TGTGCCAGCAGCTTAGGGCAGGGCTATCAGCCCCAGCATTTT. V usage is TRBV7-2 and J usage is TRBJ1-5; maybe TRBD1 (5 bases). V lost 1 base and J lost 5, with 9 bases in between. The CDR3 is made up of 14 amino acids. CDR1 SGHTA and CDR2 FQGNSA come from the germline V gene.

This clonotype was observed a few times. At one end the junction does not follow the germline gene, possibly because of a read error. DNA for the CDR3: TGCGCCAGCAGCTTGGGTCCAGGGAAAGAGACCCAGTACTTC. Translating gives CASSLGPGKETQYF. V gene TRBV7-8 combines with J gene TRBJ2-5, with D perhaps matching TRBD1 (5 bases). This CDR3 is built from 14 residues. CDR1 and CDR2 from the germline V gene are SGHVS and FQNEAQ.

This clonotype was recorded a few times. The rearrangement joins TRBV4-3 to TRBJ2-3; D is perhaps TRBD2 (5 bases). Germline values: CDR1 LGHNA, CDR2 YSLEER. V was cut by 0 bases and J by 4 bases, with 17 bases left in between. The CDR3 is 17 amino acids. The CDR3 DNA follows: TGCGCCAGCAGCCAAGAACCTCGGGGTAGCTATGCAGATACGCAGTATTTT. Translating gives CASSQEPRGSYADTQYF.

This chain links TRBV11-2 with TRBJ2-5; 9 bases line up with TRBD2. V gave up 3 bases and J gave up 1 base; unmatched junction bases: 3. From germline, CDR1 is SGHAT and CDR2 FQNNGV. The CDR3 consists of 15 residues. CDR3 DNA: TGTGCCAGCAGCTTGGGACTAGCTATCCAAGAGACCCAGTACTTC. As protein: CASSLGLAIQETQYF.

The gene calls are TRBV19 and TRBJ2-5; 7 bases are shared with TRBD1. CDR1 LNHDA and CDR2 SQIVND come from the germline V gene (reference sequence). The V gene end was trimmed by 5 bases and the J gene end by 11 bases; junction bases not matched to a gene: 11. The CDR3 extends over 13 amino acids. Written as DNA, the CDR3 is TGTGCCAGTAGTTCGACAGGGATCGGGGAGCAGTACTTC. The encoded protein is CASSSTGIGEQYF.

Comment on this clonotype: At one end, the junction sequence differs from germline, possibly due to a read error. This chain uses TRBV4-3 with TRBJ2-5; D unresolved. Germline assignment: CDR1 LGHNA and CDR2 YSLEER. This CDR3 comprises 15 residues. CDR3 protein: CASSQGIGYQETQCF. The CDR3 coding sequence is TGCGCCAGCAGCCAAGGGATCGGATACCAAGAGACCCAGTGCTTC.

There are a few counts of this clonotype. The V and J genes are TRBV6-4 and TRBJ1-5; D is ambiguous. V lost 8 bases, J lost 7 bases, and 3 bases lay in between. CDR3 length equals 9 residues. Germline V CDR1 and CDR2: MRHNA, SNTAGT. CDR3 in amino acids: CASHQPQHF. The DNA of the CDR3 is TGTGCCAGCCACCAGCCCCAGCATTTT.

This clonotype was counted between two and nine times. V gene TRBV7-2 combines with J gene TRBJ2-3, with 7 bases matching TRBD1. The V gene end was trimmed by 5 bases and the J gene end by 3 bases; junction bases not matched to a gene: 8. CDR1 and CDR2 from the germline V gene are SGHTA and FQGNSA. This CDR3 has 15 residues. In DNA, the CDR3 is TGTGCCAGCAGCGTAAACAGGGGTGAGACAGATACGCAGTATTTT. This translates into CASSVNRGETDTQYF.